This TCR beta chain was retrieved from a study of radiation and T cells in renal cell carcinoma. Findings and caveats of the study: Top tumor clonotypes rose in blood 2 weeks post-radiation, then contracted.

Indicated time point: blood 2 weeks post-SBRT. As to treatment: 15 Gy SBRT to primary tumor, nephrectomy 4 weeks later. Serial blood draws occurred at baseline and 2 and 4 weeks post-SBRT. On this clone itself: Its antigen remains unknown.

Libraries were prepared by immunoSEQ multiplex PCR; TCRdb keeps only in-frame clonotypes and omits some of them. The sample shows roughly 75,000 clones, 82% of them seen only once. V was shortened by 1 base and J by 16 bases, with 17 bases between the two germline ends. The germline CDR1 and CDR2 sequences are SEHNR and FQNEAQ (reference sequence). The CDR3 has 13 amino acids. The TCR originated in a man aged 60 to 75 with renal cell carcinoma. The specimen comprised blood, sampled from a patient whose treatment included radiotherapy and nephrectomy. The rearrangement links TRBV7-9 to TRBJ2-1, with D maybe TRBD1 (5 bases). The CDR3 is CASSLDPPAGPFF. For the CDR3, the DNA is TGTGCCAGCAGCTTAGACCCCCCTGCAGGGCCCTTCTTC.